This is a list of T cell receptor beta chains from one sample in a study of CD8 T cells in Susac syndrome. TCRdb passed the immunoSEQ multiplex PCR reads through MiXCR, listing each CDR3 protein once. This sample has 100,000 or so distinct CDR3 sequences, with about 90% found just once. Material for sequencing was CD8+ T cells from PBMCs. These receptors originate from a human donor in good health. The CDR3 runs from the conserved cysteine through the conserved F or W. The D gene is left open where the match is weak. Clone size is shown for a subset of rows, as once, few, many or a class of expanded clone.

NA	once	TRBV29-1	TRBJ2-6	CSVGHRAVTGANVLTF	TGCAGCGTGGGGCACAGGGCAGTCACTGGGGCCAACGTCCTGACTTTC
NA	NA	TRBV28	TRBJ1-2	CASSFKALGGYTF	TGTGCCAGCAGTTTTAAAGCTCTAGGTGGCTACACCTTC
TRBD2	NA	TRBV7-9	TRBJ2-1	CASSPVSSGSYNEQFF	TGTGCCAGCAGCCCGGTTTCTAGCGGGAGCTACAATGAGCAGTTCTTC
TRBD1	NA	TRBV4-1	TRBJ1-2	CASSQNTGGPGGYTF	TGCGCCAGCAGCCAGAATACAGGGGGCCCTGGAGGCTACACCTTC
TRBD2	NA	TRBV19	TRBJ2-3	CASSIVLADTSTDTQYF	TGTGCCAGTAGTATCGTTCTAGCGGATACTAGCACAGATACGCAGTATTTT
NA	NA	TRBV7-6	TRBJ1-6	CASSLATDSYNSPLHF	TGTGCCAGCAGCTTAGCAACTGACTCCTATAATTCACCCCTCCACTTT
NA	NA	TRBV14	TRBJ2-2	CASSQVRAGELFF	TGTGCCAGCAGCCAAGTCCGGGCCGGGGAGCTGTTTTTT
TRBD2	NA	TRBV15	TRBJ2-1	CATSSAPSGSPTKGQFF	TGTGCCACCAGCAGCGCGCCTAGCGGGAGTCCTACGAAGGGGCAGTTCTTC
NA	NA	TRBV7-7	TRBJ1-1	CASGAGLNTEAFF	TGTGCTAGCGGGGCAGGGCTGAACACTGAAGCTTTCTTT
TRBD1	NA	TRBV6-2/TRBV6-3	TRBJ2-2	CASSYTGGYTGELFF	TGTGCCAGCAGTTACACAGGGGGTTACACCGGGGAGCTGTTTTTT
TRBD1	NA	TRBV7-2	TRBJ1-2	CASSARQGSYGYTF	TGTGCCAGCAGCGCCAGACAGGGTTCCTATGGCTACACCTTC
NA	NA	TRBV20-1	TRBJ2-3	CSAIDIDTQYF	TGCAGTGCTATTGATATCGATACGCAGTATTTT
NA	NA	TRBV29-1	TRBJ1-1	CSVEANRNTEAFF	TGCAGCGTTGAGGCCAACCGGAACACTGAAGCTTTCTTT
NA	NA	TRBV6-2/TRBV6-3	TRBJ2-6	CASRRGANVLTF	TGTGCCAGCAGGAGGGGGGCCAACGTCCTGACTTTC
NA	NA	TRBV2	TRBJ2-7	CASSPVRQSLSYEQYF	TGTGCCAGCAGTCCAGTCCGACAGTCGCTCTCTTACGAGCAGTACTTC
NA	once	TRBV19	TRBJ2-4	CASSNRVGQTGGNIQYF	TGTGCCAGTAGTAACCGGGTCGGACAGACGGGTGGAAACATTCAGTACTTC
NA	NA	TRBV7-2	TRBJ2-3	CASSRGLGASTDTQYF	TGTGCCAGCAGCCGGGGACTGGGGGCGAGCACAGATACGCAGTATTTT
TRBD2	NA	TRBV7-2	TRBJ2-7	CASSLAGTRGDEQYF	TGTGCCAGCAGCTTAGCTGGGACTAGGGGTGACGAGCAGTACTTC
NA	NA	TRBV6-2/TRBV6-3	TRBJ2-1	CASSPPGGARVNEQFF	TGTGCCAGCAGCCCCCCTGGCGGGGCAAGGGTCAATGAGCAGTTCTTC
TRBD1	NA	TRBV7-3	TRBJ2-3	CASSLVPGQGTDTQYF	TGTGCCAGCAGCTTAGTCCCCGGACAGGGTACAGATACGCAGTATTTT
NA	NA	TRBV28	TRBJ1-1	CASVISRGNTEAFF	TGTGCCAGCGTGATCAGCAGGGGAAACACTGAAGCTTTCTTT
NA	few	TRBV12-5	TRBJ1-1	CASGTGGNTEAFF	TGTGCTAGTGGGACTGGGGGGAACACTGAAGCTTTCTTT
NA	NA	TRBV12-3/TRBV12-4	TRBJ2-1	CASSPRNLDNPTGEQFF	TGTGCCAGCAGCCCCCGAAATTTGGACAACCCAACGGGGGAGCAGTTCTTC
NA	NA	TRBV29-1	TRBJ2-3	CSVDAAGPDTQYF	TGCAGCGTAGACGCGGCGGGGCCGGATACGCAGTATTTT
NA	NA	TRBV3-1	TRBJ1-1	CASSQLQVGTAEAFF	TGTGCCAGCAGCCAATTACAGGTGGGCACCGCTGAAGCTTTCTTT
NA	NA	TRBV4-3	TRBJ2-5	CASSLWGKQETQYF	TGCGCCAGCAGCCTATGGGGGAAACAAGAGACCCAGTACTTC
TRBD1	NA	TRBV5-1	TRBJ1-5	CASSFGQGYEPQHF	TGCGCCAGCAGCTTTGGACAGGGTTACGAGCCCCAGCATTTT
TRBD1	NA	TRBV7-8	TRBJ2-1	CASSHSQGAGLAYNEQFF	TGTGCCAGCAGCCATAGTCAGGGGGCAGGTTTGGCATACAATGAGCAGTTCTTC
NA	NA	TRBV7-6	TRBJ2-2	CASSLAGSDTGELFF	TGTGCCAGCAGCTTAGCGGGATCGGACACCGGGGAGCTGTTTTTT
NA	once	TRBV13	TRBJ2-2	CASSLEAGVNTGELFF	TGTGCCAGCAGCTTAGAGGCAGGGGTGAACACCGGGGAGCTGTTTTTT
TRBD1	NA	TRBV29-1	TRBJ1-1	CSVEPLDRGQAEAFF	TGCAGCGTTGAACCGCTGGACAGGGGGCAGGCTGAAGCTTTCTTT
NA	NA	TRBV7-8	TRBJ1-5	CASSPRRGGRSGQPQHF	TGTGCCAGCAGTCCCCGAAGGGGCGGGAGGAGCGGTCAGCCCCAGCATTTT
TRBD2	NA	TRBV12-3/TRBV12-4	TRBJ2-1	CASRREGRGDEQFF	TGTGCCAGCAGGAGGGAGGGCCGAGGGGATGAGCAGTTCTTC
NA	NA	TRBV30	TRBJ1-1	CAWSANRNTEAFF	TGTGCCTGGAGTGCTAACAGGAACACTGAAGCTTTCTTT
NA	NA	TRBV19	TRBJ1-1	CASSTDQANTEAFF	TGTGCCAGTAGTACTGATCAGGCGAACACTGAAGCTTTCTTT
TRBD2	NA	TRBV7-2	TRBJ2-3	CASSSSLILAGGDTQYF	TGTGCCAGCAGCAGTAGCTTAATACTAGCGGGAGGAGATACGCAGTATTTT
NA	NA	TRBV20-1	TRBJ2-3	CSASTLAASTDTQYF	TGCAGTGCTAGCACCCTAGCAGCTAGCACAGATACGCAGTATTTT
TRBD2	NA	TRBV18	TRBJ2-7	CASSPYTLAGGWSSYEQYF	TGTGCCAGCTCACCATACACACTAGCGGGGGGATGGAGCTCCTACGAGCAGTACTTC
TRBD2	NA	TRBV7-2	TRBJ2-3	CASSPLAEADTQYF	TGTGCCAGCAGCCCGCTAGCGGAGGCAGATACGCAGTATTTT
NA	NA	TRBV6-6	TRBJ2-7	CASSYAPESNEQYF	TGTGCCAGCAGTTACGCACCGGAATCCAACGAGCAGTACTTC
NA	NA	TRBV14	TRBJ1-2	CASSERQANYGYTF	TGTGCCAGCAGTGAGAGACAGGCGAACTATGGCTACACCTTC
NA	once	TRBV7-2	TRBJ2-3	CASVRGAYTDTQYF	TGTGCCAGCGTTCGTGGGGCGTACACAGATACGCAGTATTTT
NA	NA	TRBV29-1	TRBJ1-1	CSVEVPGGVVDTEAFF	TGCAGCGTTGAGGTCCCCGGGGGGGTGGTGGACACTGAAGCTTTCTTT
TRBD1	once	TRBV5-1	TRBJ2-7	CASSSGTALYEQYF	TGCGCCAGCAGCTCCGGGACAGCGCTATACGAGCAGTACTTC
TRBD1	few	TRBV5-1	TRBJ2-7	CASSLNFGDRAYEQYF	TGCGCCAGCAGCTTGAATTTTGGGGACAGGGCCTACGAGCAGTACTTC
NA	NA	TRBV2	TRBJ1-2	CASPGGLNYGYTF	TGTGCCAGTCCTGGGGGACTTAACTATGGCTACACCTTC
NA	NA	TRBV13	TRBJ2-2	CASSLGAAYTGELFF	TGTGCCAGCAGCTTAGGGGCCGCGTACACCGGGGAGCTGTTTTTT
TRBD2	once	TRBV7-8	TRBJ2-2	CASSFLSGTSGKNTGELFF	TGTGCCAGCAGCTTCCTAAGTGGGACTAGCGGGAAGAACACCGGGGAGCTGTTTTTT
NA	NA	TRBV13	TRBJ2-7	CASSARPGQADEQYF	TGTGCCAGCAGCGCCCGCCCGGGACAAGCTGATGAGCAGTACTTC
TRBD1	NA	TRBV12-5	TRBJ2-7	CASGLAHMTGDEQYF	TGTGCTAGTGGTTTGGCGCATATGACAGGGGACGAGCAGTACTTC
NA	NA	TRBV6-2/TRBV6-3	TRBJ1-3	CASSAGSSGNTIYF	TGTGCCAGCAGCGCCGGGAGCTCTGGAAACACCATATATTTT
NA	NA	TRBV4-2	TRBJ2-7	CASSQERREQYF	TGTGCCAGCAGCCAAGAGAGACGGGAGCAGTACTTC
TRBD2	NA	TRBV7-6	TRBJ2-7	CASSRSGDSYEQYF	TGTGCCAGCAGCCGGAGCGGGGACTCCTACGAGCAGTACTTC
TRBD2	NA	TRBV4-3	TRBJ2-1	CASSQISLAGEQFF	TGCGCCAGCAGCCAGATTAGTCTAGCGGGAGAGCAGTTCTTC
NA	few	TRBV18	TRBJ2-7	CASSPGLGEADEQYF	TGTGCCAGCTCACCTGGTCTCGGGGAGGCCGACGAGCAGTACTTC